This entry is about one T cell receptor beta chain. CDR1 SQVTM and CDR2 ANQGSEA come from the germline V gene. The CDR3 contains 14 residues. Trimming pared 3 bases from V and 2 bases from J, leaving 13 bases between. This sample is part of a study of CD8+CD57+ T cells in acquired aplastic anemia. Overall study context: Sorted CD4+ plus CD8+ cells gave DNA averaging about 3.2 ug.

Genomic DNA templated the TCR beta VDJ and CDR3 profiling. MiXCR was run by TCRdb on the reads, yielding one entry per CDR3 protein. This sample has 310,000 or so distinct CDR3 sequences, with roughly 53% found just once. For sequencing, patients were chosen who had shown expansion of CD8+CD57+ cells by flow cytometry. Blood was sampled before the patients had received any therapy. V usage is TRBV29-1 and J usage is TRBJ2-5; maybe TRBD1 (5 bases). This receptor was identified in a human donor with aplastic anemia. The sample consisted of sorted CD4+, CD8+, or CD8+CD57+ T cells (not recorded which) from PBMCs. CDR3 in amino acids: CSVEVLGHQETQYF. Here the CDR3 DNA reads TGCAGCGTTGAGGTACTGGGGCATCAAGAGACCCAGTACTTC.